Sequencing of this T cell receptor beta chain was carried out in a study of blood T cell repertoires in COVID-19. The CDR3 is 17 amino acids. The V end was cut by 4 bases, the J end by 2 bases, with 21 bases between. Sequencing used immunoSEQ multiplex PCR; TCRdb keeps in-frame clones, though not all of them. The repertoire holds around 50,000 clones, with around 90% as singletons. The chain links TRBV5-3 to TRBJ2-5; weak D call: TRBD2 (5 bases). TRBV5-3 is sorted into the ORF group, with uncertain function. The sample was peripheral blood. The sequence derives from a human donor in a cohort sampled during active COVID-19. The DNA of the CDR3 is TGTGCCAGAAGCCTCCCACGGAACGGGGAGAGTCAAGAGACCCAGTACTTC. It codes for CARSLPRNGESQETQYF.